Following are 32 T cell receptor beta chains from one sample sequenced in a study of control samples from healthy donors and cancer patients. Assay used: immunoSEQ multiplex PCR; TCRdb lists only in-frame clones, some missing. This table has about 130,000 clones, approximately 90% appearing once. Sequencing used blood. The source of these receptors is a man aged 18 to 29 in good health.

The J gene is TRBJ1-3, the V gene TRBV5-1; D gene uncertain. The CDR3 is 14 amino acids. Deletions cut 1 base from V and 0 bases from J, with 5 bases between. In germline, CDR1 is SGHRS, CDR2 YFSETQ. The DNA of the CDR3 is TGCGCCAGCAGCTTGAGCGCCTCTGGAAACACCATATATTTT. Encoded protein: CASSLSASGNTIYF.

V and J are TRBV5-1 and TRBJ1-2; D call uncertain. The CDR3 contains 14 residues. In germline, CDR1 is SGHRS, CDR2 YFSETQ. V was pared by 0 bases and J by 4 bases, with 10 bases between. The CDR3 spells CASSLDGSPYGYTF. The CDR3 DNA reads TGCGCCAGCAGCTTGGACGGCAGCCCCTATGGCTACACCTTC.

In this sample, this clone turned up many times. The V gene is TRBV27, the J gene TRBJ2-7; the D gene is possibly TRBD1 (7 bases). This CDR3 has 13 residues. V was clipped by 6 bases and J by 6 bases, with 15 bases between them. Germline CDR1 and CDR2: MNHEY and SMNVEV (reference sequence). The CDR3 spells CASRRDSRGEQYF. The CDR3 nucleotides are TGTGCCAGCAGGCGGGACAGCCGGGGCGAGCAGTACTTC.

This clone has at least ten counts. V is TRBV6-5 and J is TRBJ1-5; 7 bases match TRBD1. CDR1 is MNHEY and CDR2 is SVGAGI in the germline V gene. The CDR3 totals 14 residues. CDR3 residues: CALGGQYSNQPQHF. The CDR3 bases are TGTGCTTTAGGGGGACAGTATAGCAATCAGCCCCAGCATTTT.

The chain links TRBV5-6 to TRBJ2-5, with D unclear. The CDR3 sequence is 13 residues long. Deletions cut 0 bases from V and 6 bases from J, with 9 bases between. Germline-derived CDR1 and CDR2 are SGHDT and YYEEEE. The CDR3: CASSLERRQTQYF. In nucleotides, the CDR3 is TGTGCCAGCAGCTTGGAGCGACGACAGACCCAGTACTTC.

This clone was seen a handful of times. The V gene is TRBV6-5, the J gene TRBJ2-2; 13 positions match TRBD2. CDR1 and CDR2 from the germline V gene are MNHEY and SVGAGI. This CDR3 comprises 15 residues. The V and J ends lost 6 bases and 5 bases, in that order; junction bases with no gene match: 3. CDR3 DNA: TGTGCCAGCAGAGCGGGACTAGCGGGAACCGGGGAGCTGTTTTTT. Encoded protein: CASRAGLAGTGELFF.

The chain employs TRBV4-1 and TRBJ1-1; weak D call: TRBD1 (6 bases). This CDR3 has 15 residues. Looked up from germline, CDR1 is MGHRA and CDR2 is YSYEKL. Trimming shortened V by 6 bases and J by 4 bases, and 18 bases separated the two germline ends. CDR3 sequence (DNA): TGCGCCAGCAGGCCAAGGGGGGCCGATGGCACTGAAGCTTTCTTT. This translates into CASRPRGADGTEAFF.

This clone was counted between two and nine times. The CDR3 protein is CASSDGAVDTGELFF. CDR3 bases: TGTGCCAGCAGTGACGGGGCAGTGGACACCGGGGAGCTGTTTTTT. The rearrangement links TRBV6-4 to TRBJ2-2, with a weak D call TRBD1 (5 bases). Germline V gene lookup returns CDR1 MRHNA and CDR2 SNTAGT. The CDR3 has 15 amino acids. Trimming stripped 2 bases from V and 3 bases from J, with 10 bases between.

The chain carries TRBV5-4 and TRBJ1-4; a possible D gene is TRBD1 (6 bases). The CDR3 is made up of 13 amino acids. The V end was cut by 4 bases, the J end by 8 bases, with 12 bases between. The V gene's germline CDR1 is SGHNT and CDR2 YYREEE (reference sequence). The DNA of the CDR3 is TGTGCCAGCAGCGAATTCCAGGGGGAAAAACTGTTTTTT. Encoded protein: CASSEFQGEKLFF.

The CDR3 sequence is CASSEYQGSSYNSPLHF. The CDR3 region has the DNA TGTGCCAGCAGTGAATACCAGGGGAGCTCCTATAATTCACCCCTCCACTTT. The rearrangement uses TRBV6-1 and TRBJ1-6, with D perhaps TRBD1 (6 bases). There are 17 residues in the CDR3. Germline CDR1 MNHNS, CDR2 SASEGT. Trimming took 2 bases from V and 0 from J, leaving 11 bases between them.

The chain carries TRBV18 and TRBJ2-5; D gene ambiguous. The CDR3 runs to 15 residues. Trimming stripped 3 bases from V and 1 base from J, with 12 bases between. Germline CDR1 KGHSH, CDR2 LQKENI. The CDR3 protein is CASSPTATFQETQYF. Written as DNA, the CDR3 is TGTGCCAGCTCACCTACCGCCACCTTCCAAGAGACCCAGTACTTC.

The chain has TRBV12-5 and TRBJ2-7; TRBD1 matches at 10 bases. Germline V gene data show CDR1 as LGHNT and CDR2 as FRNRAP. The CDR3 covers 16 residues. With V trimmed by 5 bases and J by 4 bases, 11 bases remained unmatched. The CDR3 DNA sequence: TGTGCTAGTGGTCGAATCCGGGACAGGGGACTTTACGAGCAGTACTTC. It is translated as CASGRIRDRGLYEQYF.

The chain has TRBV7-3 and TRBJ1-1; D gene unclear. Germline-derived CDR1 and CDR2 are SGHTA and FQGTGA. V was pared by 2 bases and J by 1 base, with 8 bases between. The CDR3 sequence is 14 residues long. For the CDR3, the DNA is TGTGCCAGCAGCTTATTTGCGGGGAACACTGAAGCTTTCTTT. This translates into CASSLFAGNTEAFF.

The chain joins TRBV2 to TRBJ1-1; tentatively, D is TRBD1 (6 bases). The CDR3 runs 14 residues. Germline CDR1 and CDR2: SNHLY and FYNNEI. Trimming removed 1 base at V and 4 bases at J, with 10 bases between. The CDR3 DNA sequence: TGTGCCAGCAGTGAAGACAGGGAGATCACTGAAGCTTTCTTT. Its protein is CASSEDREITEAFF.

The V and J genes are TRBV10-1 and TRBJ2-1; 10 bases are a match to TRBD2. The germline V gene has CDR1 WNHNN and CDR2 SYGVQD (reference sequence). This CDR3 has 14 residues. With V trimmed by 7 bases and J by 6 bases, 6 bases remained unmatched. CDR3 DNA: TGCGCCAGCATGAGCGGGGGGGCCTTCAATGAGCAGTTCTTC. This gives the protein CASMSGGAFNEQFF.

The rearrangement joins TRBV7-2 to TRBJ1-2, with D maybe TRBD1 (5 bases). Germline CDR1 reads SGHTA; CDR2 reads FQGNSA. V was trimmed by 2 bases and J by 8 bases, leaving 18 bases between them. The CDR3 covers 15 residues. The CDR3 nucleotides are TGTGCCAGCAGCTTAAGTAATCTCGGGGGAGGAGGCTACACCTTC. It specifies CASSLSNLGGGGYTF. Together with reference TRBV7-2 and TRBJ1-2, the CDR3 gives the full variable domain: GAGVSQSPSNKVTEKGKDVELRCDPISGHTALYWYRQSLGQGLEFLIYFQGNSAPDKSGLPSDRFSAERTGGSVSTLTIQRTQQEDSAVYLCASSLSNLGGGGYTFGSGTRLTVV.

Comment on this clone: Other DNA sequences in the sample encode the same CDR3. The chain carries TRBV12-3 or TRBV12-4 and TRBJ1-1; D is unresolved. The CDR3 consists of 12 residues. Trimming left V 7 bases short and J 5 bases short, with 11 bases between. CDR3 residues: CASTLGGTEAFF. The CDR3 bases are TGTGCCAGCACCCTCGGAGGAACTGAAGCTTTCTTT.

In this sample, this clone turned up once. The chain joins TRBV12-3 or TRBV12-4 to TRBJ2-7; perhaps TRBD1 as D (6 bases). V was clipped by 3 bases and J by 6 bases, with 9 bases between them. The CDR3 has 12 amino acids. CDR3 nucleotide sequence: TGTGCCAGCAGTTTGGGGGCGTCCGAGCAGTACTTC. Encoded protein: CASSLGASEQYF.

V and J are TRBV7-2 and TRBJ2-7; 9 nucleotides agree with TRBD1. CDR1 is SGHTA, CDR2 FQGNSA, per germline. This CDR3 comprises 14 residues. Germline trimming cut 5 bases from V and 5 bases from J; bases unmatched to any gene: 7. The CDR3 bases are TGTGCCAGCAGCCTCCCCGGGACAGGGAACGAGCAGTACTTC. This gives the protein CASSLPGTGNEQYF.

This clone occurred once. The chain links TRBV7-6 to TRBJ1-1; a weak D match, TRBD1 (5 bases). Germline CDR1 reads SGHVS; CDR2 reads FNYEAQ. The CDR3 consists of 16 residues. V lost 2 bases to trimming and J lost 4 bases, with 17 bases between them. CDR3 coding DNA: TGTGCCAGCAGCTTAAGCGCCGGGGGGAGTGGCACTGAAGCTTTCTTT. It codes for CASSLSAGGSGTEAFF.

The CDR3 nucleotides are TGTGCCAGCAGCTCGGACTGGACAAGAGAGACCCAGTACTTC. It translates to CASSSDWTRETQYF. The chain combines TRBV7-9 with TRBJ2-5, with D tentatively TRBD1 or TRBD2 (5 bases each). The CDR3 is 14 amino acids. V dropped 4 bases and J dropped 4 bases, with 13 bases sitting between them. Germline assignment: CDR1 SEHNR and CDR2 FQNEAQ (reference sequence).

The V and J genes are TRBV11-2 and TRBJ1-2; 9 bases line up with TRBD1. V shed 6 bases and J 6 bases; nucleotides not matched to a gene: 11. Germline assignment: CDR1 SGHAT and CDR2 FQNNGV. The length of the CDR3 is 15 residues. The CDR3 spells CASRQDRGTYDGYTF. CDR3 DNA sequence: TGTGCCAGCAGGCAGGACAGGGGAACATATGATGGCTACACCTTC.

The chain has TRBV9 and TRBJ2-2, with no clear D. The CDR3 covers 13 residues. Germline-derived CDR1 and CDR2 are SGDLS and YYNGEE. V dropped 4 bases and J dropped 4 bases, with 8 bases sitting between them. The CDR3 is CASSPLGTGELFF. The CDR3 DNA sequence: TGTGCCAGCAGCCCCCTAGGCACCGGGGAGCTGTTTTTT.

The CDR3 region is CASSLAGLGYTF. The CDR3 region has the DNA TGTGCCAGCAGCCTCGCCGGGTTAGGCTACACCTTC. The J gene is TRBJ1-2, the V gene TRBV12-3 or TRBV12-4; D is unresolved. The germline V and J ends were trimmed by 6 bases and 8 bases, with 13 bases remaining between them. The CDR3 runs to 12 residues.

This clone was detected only once. This sequence joins TRBV2 and TRBJ1-2, with D unclear. Trimming took off 7 bases at V and 7 bases at J, with 13 bases between the two ends. The germline CDR1 and CDR2 sequences are SNHLY and FYNNEI. The CDR3 is made up of 12 amino acids. CDR3 residues: CASTEHSSGYTF. The DNA of the CDR3 is TGTGCCAGCACCGAGCACAGTTCTGGCTACACCTTC.

The chain is built from TRBV27 and TRBJ2-7; D is perhaps TRBD1 (5 bases). CDR3 length: 14 residues. Germline values: CDR1 MNHEY, CDR2 SMNVEV (reference sequence). V was cut by 5 bases and J by 3 bases, with 14 bases left in between. The CDR3 nucleotides are TGTGCCAGCAGTCCCGGATGGGGCCTCTACGAGCAGTACTTC. Translated, it gives CASSPGWGLYEQYF.

The CDR3 region is CASSPSGGADTQYF. The CDR3 region has the DNA TGTGCCAGCAGTCCGAGCGGGGGTGCAGATACGCAGTATTTT. The chain has TRBV27 and TRBJ2-3; TRBD2 agrees at 8 bases. Germline V gene data show CDR1 as MNHEY and CDR2 as SMNVEV (reference sequence). The V and J ends lost 5 bases and 4 bases, in that order; junction bases with no gene match: 5. The CDR3 contains 14 residues.

The chain carries TRBV6-6 and TRBJ2-7; D perhaps matches TRBD2 (7 bases). CDR3 length: 16 residues. Trimming shortened V by 0 bases and J by 0 bases, and 12 bases separated the two germline ends. The germline V gene has CDR1 MNHNY and CDR2 SVGAGI (reference sequence). CDR3 coding DNA: TGTGCCAGCAGTTACTCGAGAGGGGGGGTCTCCTACGAGCAGTACTTC. Translation gives CASSYSRGGVSYEQYF.

The chain employs TRBV14 and TRBJ1-2; D is perhaps TRBD1 (6 bases). V dropped 4 bases and J dropped 5 bases, with 14 bases sitting between them. Germline CDR1 and CDR2: SGHDN and FVKESK. There are 14 residues in the CDR3. The CDR3 region is CASSRGQSHYGYTF. The DNA of the CDR3 is TGTGCCAGCAGCCGAGGACAGTCTCATTATGGCTACACCTTC.

The chain joins TRBV6-1 to TRBJ1-6; TRBD1 agrees at 7 bases. This CDR3 is built from 17 residues. V shed 0 bases, J shed 8 bases, and the junction held 10 bases outside the gene matches. The germline V gene has CDR1 MNHNS and CDR2 SASEGT. The CDR3 nucleotides are TGTGCCAGCAGTGAAGCGACAGGGACGACAGTTTATTCACCCCTCCACTTT. It specifies CASSEATGTTVYSPLHF.

This chain joins TRBV9 and TRBJ2-3; no firm D call. V was shortened by 4 bases and J by 2 bases, with 5 bases between the two germline ends. The CDR3 length is 12 residues. Per germline, CDR1 SGDLS and CDR2 YYNGEE. The CDR3 loop reads CASSPYTDTQYF. In DNA, the CDR3 is TGTGCCAGCAGCCCGTACACAGATACGCAGTATTTT.

V usage is TRBV6-5 and J usage is TRBJ2-5; weak D call: TRBD2 (6 bases). This CDR3 has 15 residues. The germline CDR1 and CDR2 sequences are MNHEY and SVGAGI. V was pared by 6 bases and J by 2 bases, with 16 bases between. CDR3 amino acids: CASRKSPGTQETQYF. Written as DNA, the CDR3 is TGTGCCAGCAGAAAGTCGCCCGGGACTCAAGAGACCCAGTACTTC.